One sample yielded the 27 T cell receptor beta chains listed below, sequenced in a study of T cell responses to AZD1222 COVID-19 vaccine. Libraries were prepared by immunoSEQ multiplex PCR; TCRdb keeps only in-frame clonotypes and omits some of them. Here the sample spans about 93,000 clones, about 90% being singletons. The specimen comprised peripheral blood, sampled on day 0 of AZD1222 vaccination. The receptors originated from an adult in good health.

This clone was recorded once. The DNA for the CDR3 is TGTGCCAGCAGCTTGGCGGTTTCCACCCTGTCTGGGGGCTACGAGCAGTACTTC. Protein sequence: CASSLAVSTLSGGYEQYF. The chain carries TRBV5-6 and TRBJ2-7, with D possibly being TRBD1 or TRBD2 (5 bases each). This CDR3 has 18 amino acids. V was clipped by 0 bases and J by 3 bases, with 22 bases between them. CDR1 is SGHDT and CDR2 is YYEEEE in the germline V gene.

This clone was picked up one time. CDR3 in amino acids: CASSESTFLYEQYF. Written as DNA, the CDR3 is TGTGCCAGCAGTGAATCCACTTTCCTCTACGAGCAGTACTTC. The gene calls are TRBV6-1 and TRBJ2-7, with no clear D. Germline V gene data show CDR1 as MNHNS and CDR2 as SASEGT. The ends were cut back, 2 bases at V and 3 bases at J, with 11 bases in the middle. This CDR3 has 14 amino acids.

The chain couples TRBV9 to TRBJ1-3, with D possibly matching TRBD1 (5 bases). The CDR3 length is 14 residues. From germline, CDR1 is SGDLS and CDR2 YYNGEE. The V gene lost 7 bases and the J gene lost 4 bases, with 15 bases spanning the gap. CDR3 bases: TGTGCCAGCGGGGGAACAGTTTACGGAAACACCATATATTTT. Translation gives CASGGTVYGNTIYF. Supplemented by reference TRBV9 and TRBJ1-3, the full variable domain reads DSGVTQTPKHLITATGQRVTLRCSPRSGDLSVYWYQQSLDQGLQFLIQYYNGEERAKGNILERFSAQQFPDLHSELNLSSLELGDSALYFCASGGTVYGNTIYFGEGSWLTVV.

For the CDR3, the DNA is TGTGCCAGTAGTATAACGAGGACGACTGTCTATGGCTACACCTTC. It specifies CASSITRTTVYGYTF. This rearrangement joins TRBV19 to TRBJ1-2; D unclear. The germline gives CDR1 LNHDA, CDR2 SQIVND (reference sequence). The CDR3 sequence is 15 residues long. Trimming removed 2 bases from V and 4 bases from J, with 14 bases in between.

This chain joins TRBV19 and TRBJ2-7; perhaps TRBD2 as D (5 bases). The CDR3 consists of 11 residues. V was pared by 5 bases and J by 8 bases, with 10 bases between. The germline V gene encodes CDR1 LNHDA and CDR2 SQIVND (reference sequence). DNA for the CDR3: TGTGCCAGTAGTGACTACGGCAAGCAGTACTTC. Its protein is CASSDYGKQYF.

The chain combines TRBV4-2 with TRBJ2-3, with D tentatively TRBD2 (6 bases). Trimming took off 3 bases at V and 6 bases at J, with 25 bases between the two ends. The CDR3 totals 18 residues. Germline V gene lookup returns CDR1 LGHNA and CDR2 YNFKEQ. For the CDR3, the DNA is TGTGCCAGCAGCCAGCAAAGGGGTAGCGGTACATCTCAGGATACGCAGTATTTT. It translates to CASSQQRGSGTSQDTQYF.

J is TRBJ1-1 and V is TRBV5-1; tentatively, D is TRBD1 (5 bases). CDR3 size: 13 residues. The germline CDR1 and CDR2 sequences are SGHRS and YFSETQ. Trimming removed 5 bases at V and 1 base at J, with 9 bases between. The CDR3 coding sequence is TGCGCCAGCAGGCACGGGGGGAACACTGAAGCTTTCTTT. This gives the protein CASRHGGNTEAFF.

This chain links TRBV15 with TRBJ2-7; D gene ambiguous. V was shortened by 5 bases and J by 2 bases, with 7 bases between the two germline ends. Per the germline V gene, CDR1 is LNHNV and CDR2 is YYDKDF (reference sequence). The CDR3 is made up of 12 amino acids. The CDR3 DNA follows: TGTGCCACCAGCCGGGCAACCTACGAGCAGTACTTC. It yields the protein CATSRATYEQYF.

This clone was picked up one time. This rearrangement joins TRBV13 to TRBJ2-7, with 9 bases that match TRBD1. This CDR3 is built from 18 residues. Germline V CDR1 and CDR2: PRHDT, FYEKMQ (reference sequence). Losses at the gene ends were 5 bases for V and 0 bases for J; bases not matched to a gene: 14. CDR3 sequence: CASSLTGTGPSASYEQYF. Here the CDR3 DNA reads TGTGCCAGCAGCCTGACCGGGACAGGGCCTAGCGCCTCCTACGAGCAGTACTTC.

The CDR3 DNA is TGTGCCAGCAGCTTAGTTGTGACTAGTCCGGCAGATACGCAGTATTTT. Its protein is CASSLVVTSPADTQYF. The rearrangement joins TRBV7-2 to TRBJ2-3; D is perhaps TRBD2 (6 bases). The CDR3 has 16 amino acids. In germline, CDR1 is SGHTA, CDR2 FQGNSA. Trimming stripped 1 base from V and 4 bases from J, with 15 bases between.

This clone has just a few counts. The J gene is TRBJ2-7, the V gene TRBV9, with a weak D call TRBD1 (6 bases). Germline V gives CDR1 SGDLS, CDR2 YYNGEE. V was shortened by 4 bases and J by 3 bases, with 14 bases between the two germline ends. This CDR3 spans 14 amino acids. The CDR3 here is CASSPRQGNYEQYF. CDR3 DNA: TGTGCCAGCAGCCCCCGGCAGGGGAACTACGAGCAGTACTTC.

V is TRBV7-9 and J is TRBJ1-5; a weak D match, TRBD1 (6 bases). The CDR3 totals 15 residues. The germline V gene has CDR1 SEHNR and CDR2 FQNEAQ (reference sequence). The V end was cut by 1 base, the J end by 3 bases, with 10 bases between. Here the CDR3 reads CASSLGRGPNQPQHF. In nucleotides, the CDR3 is TGTGCCAGCAGCTTAGGCAGGGGTCCCAATCAGCCCCAGCATTTT.

CDR3 protein: CATSEDRGREQYF. DNA of the CDR3: TGTGCCACCTCCGAGGACAGGGGTCGCGAGCAGTACTTC. The V call is TRBV24-1, the J call TRBJ2-7, with 9 bases aligning to TRBD1. V gave up 9 bases and J gave up 6 bases; unmatched junction bases: 8. CDR3 length equals 13 residues. Germline V gene sequence: CDR1 KGHDR, CDR2 SFDVKD.

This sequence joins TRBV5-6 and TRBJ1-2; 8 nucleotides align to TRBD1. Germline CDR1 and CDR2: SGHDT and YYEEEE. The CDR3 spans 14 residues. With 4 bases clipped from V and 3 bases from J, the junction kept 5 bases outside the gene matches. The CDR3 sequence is CASSPRGQDYGYTF. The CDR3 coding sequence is TGTGCCAGCAGCCCCAGGGGGCAAGACTATGGCTACACCTTC.

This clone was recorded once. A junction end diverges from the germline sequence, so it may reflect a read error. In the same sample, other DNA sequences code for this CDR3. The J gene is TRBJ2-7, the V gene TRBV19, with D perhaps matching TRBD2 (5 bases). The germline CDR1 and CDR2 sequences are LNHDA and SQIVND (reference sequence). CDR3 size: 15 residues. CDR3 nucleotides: TGTGCCAGTAGTGGGCTTGGACTGCACTCCTATGAGCAGTACTTC. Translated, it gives CASSGLGLHSYEQYF.

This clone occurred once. CDR3 in DNA: TGCGCCAGCAGCCAAGAGACAGGGCGCAATCAGCCCCAGCATTTT. Translating gives CASSQETGRNQPQHF. The V call is TRBV4-1, the J call TRBJ1-5, with 7 bases fitting TRBD1. V lost 0 bases, J lost 2 bases, and 1 base stayed unmatched. The CDR3 totals 15 residues. CDR1 is MGHRA and CDR2 is YSYEKL in the germline V gene.

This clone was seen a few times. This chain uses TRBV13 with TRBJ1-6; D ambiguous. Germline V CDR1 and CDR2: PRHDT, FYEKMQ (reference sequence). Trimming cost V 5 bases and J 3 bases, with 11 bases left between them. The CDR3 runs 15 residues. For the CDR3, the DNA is TGTGCCAGCAGCCGGGGAACCCACTATAATTCACCCCTCCACTTT. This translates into CASSRGTHYNSPLHF.

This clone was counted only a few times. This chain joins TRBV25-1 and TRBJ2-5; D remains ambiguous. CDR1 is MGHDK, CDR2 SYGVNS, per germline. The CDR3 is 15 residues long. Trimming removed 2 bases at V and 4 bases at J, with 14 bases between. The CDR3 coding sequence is TGTGCCAGCAGTGAAGGGATGGGGATTGGAGAGACCCAGTACTTC. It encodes CASSEGMGIGETQYF.

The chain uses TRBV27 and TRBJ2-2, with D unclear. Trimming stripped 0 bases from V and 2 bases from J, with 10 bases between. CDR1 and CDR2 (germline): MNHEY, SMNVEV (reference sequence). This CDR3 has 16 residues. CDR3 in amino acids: CASSLSFSVNTGELFF. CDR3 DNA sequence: TGTGCCAGCAGTTTATCCTTCTCAGTTAACACCGGGGAGCTGTTTTTT.

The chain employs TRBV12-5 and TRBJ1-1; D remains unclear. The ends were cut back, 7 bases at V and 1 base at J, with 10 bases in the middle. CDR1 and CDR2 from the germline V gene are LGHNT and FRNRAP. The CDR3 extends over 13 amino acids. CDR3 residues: CASEHYGNTEAFF. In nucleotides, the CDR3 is TGTGCTAGTGAACACTACGGGAACACTGAAGCTTTCTTT.

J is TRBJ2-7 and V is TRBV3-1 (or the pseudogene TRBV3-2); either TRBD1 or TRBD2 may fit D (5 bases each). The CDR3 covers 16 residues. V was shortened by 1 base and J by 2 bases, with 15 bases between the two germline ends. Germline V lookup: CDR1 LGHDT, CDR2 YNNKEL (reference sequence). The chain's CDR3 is CASSQGGGSRAYEQYF. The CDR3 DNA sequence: TGTGCCAGCAGCCAAGGTGGGGGAAGCAGGGCCTACGAGCAGTACTTC.

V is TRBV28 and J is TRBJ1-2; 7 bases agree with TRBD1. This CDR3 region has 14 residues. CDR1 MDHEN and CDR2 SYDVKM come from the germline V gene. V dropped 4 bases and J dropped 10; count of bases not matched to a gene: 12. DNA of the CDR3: TGTGCCAGCAGTTGGACGGACAGGAAGGGTGACTACACCTTC. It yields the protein CASSWTDRKGDYTF.

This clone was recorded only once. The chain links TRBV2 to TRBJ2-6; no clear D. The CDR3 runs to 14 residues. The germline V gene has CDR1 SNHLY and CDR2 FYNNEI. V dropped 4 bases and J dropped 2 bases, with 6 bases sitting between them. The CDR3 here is CASSGKTGANVLTF. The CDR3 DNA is TGTGCCAGCAGTGGCAAAACTGGGGCCAACGTCCTGACTTTC.

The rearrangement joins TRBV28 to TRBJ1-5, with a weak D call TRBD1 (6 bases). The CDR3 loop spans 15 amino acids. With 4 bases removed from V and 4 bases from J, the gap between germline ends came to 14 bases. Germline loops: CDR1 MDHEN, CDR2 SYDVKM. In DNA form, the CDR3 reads TGTGCCAGCAGTTACCCGGGGACAAGAAATCAGCCCCAGCATTTT. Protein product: CASSYPGTRNQPQHF.

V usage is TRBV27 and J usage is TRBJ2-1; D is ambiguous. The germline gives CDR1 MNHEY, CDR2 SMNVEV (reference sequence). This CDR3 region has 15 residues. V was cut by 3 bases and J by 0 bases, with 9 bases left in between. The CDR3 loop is CASSFNPSSYNEQFF. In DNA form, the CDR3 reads TGTGCCAGCAGTTTCAACCCGAGCTCCTACAATGAGCAGTTCTTC.

CDR3 region: CASSLGPDRGATGELFF. The CDR3 DNA sequence: TGTGCCAGCAGCTTGGGACCCGACAGGGGCGCCACCGGGGAGCTGTTTTTT. The rearrangement uses TRBV5-8 and TRBJ2-2; 8 positions match TRBD1. CDR3 length equals 17 residues. V lost 0 bases to trimming and J lost 4 bases; unmatched junction nucleotides: 8. Per germline, CDR1 SGHTS and CDR2 YDEGEE.

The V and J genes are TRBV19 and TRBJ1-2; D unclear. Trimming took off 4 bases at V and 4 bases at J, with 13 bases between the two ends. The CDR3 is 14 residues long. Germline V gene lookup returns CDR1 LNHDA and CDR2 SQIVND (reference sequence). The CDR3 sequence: CASSKVGTFYGYTF. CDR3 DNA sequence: TGTGCCAGTAGTAAAGTTGGAACCTTCTATGGCTACACCTTC.